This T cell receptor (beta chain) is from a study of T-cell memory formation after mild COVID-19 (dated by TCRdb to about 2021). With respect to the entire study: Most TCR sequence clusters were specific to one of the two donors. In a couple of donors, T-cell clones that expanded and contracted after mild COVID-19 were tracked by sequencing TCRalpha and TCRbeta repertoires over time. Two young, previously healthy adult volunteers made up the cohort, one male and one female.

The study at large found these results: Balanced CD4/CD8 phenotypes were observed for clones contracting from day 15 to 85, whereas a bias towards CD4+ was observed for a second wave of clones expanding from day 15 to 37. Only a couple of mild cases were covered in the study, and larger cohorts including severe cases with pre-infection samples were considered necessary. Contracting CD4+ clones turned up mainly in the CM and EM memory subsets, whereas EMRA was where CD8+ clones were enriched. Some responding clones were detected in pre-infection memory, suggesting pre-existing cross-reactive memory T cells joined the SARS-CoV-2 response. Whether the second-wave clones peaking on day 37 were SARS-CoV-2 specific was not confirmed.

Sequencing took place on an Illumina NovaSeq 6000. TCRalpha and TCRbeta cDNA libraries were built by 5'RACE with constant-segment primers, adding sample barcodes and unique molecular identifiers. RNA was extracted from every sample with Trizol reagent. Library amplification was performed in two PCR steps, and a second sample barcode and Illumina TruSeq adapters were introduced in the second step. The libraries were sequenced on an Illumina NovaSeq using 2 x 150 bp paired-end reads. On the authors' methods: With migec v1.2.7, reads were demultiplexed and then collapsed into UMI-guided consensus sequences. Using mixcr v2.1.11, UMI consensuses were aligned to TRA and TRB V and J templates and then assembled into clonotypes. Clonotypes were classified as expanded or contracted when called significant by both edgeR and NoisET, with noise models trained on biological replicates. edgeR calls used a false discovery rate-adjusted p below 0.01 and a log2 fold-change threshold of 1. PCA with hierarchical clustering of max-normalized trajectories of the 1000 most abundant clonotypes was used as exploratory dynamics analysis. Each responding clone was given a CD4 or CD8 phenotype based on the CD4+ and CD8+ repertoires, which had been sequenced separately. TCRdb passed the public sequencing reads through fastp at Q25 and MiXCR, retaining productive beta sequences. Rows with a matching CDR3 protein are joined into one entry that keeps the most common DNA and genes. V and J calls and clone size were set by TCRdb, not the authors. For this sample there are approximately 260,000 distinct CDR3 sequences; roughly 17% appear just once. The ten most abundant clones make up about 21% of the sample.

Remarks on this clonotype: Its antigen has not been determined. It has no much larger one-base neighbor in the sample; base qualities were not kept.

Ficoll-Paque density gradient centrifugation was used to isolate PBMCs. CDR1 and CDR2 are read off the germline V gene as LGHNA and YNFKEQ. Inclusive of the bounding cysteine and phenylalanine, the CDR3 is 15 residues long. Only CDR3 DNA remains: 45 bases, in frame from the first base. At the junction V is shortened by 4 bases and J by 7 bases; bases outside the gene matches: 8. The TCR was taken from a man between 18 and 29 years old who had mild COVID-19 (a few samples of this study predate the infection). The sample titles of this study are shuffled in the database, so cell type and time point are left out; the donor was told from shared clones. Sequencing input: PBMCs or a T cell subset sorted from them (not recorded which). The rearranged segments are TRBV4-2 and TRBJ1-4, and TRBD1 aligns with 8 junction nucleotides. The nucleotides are TGTGCCAGCAGCCGTGCAGGGGGCAACGGTGAAAAACTGTTTTTT. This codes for CASSRAGGNGEKLFF.